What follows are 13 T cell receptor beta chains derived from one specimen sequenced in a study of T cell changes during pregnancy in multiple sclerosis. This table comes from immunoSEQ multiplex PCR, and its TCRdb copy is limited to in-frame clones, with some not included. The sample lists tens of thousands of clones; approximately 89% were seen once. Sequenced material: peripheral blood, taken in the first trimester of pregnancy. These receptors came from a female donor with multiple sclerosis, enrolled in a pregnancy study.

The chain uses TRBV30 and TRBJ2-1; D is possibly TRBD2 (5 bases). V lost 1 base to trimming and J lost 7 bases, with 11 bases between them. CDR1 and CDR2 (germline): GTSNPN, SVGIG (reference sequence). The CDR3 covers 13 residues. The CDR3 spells CAWSESGPNEQFF. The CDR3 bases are TGTGCCTGGAGTGAAAGCGGACCTAATGAGCAGTTCTTC.

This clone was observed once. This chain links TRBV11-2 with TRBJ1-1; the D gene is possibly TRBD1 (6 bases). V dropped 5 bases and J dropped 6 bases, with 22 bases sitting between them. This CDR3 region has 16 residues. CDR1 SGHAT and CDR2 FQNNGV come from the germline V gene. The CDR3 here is CASSPSRGGANPEAFF. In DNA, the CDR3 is TGTGCCAGCAGCCCCTCCCGGGGGGGGGCAAACCCTGAAGCTTTCTTT.

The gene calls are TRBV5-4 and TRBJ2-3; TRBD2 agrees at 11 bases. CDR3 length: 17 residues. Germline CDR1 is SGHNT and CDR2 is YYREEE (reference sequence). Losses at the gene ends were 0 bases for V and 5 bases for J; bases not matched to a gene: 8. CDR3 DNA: TGTGCCAGCAGCTTGGATCTAGCGGGGGGATTGCGAGATACGCAGTATTTT. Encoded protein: CASSLDLAGGLRDTQYF.

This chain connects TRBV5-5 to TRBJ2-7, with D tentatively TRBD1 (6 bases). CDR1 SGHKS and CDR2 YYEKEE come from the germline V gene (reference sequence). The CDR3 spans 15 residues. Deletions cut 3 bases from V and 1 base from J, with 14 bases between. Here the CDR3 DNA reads TGTGCCAGCAGCTCGCCAGGGGCAGCGTCCTACGAGCAGTACTTC. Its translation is CASSSPGAASYEQYF.

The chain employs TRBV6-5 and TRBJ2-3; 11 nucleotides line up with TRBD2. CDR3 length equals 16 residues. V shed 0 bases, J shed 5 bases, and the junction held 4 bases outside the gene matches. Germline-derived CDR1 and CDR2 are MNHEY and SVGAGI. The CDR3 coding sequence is TGTGCCAGCAGTTACTCGGGTCTAGCGGGAGGAGATACGCAGTATTTT. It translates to CASSYSGLAGGDTQYF.

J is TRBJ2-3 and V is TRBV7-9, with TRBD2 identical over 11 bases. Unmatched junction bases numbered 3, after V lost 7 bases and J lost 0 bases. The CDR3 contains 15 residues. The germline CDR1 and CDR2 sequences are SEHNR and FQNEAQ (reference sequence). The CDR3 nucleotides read TGTGCCAGCACCCTAGCGGGGGGAAGCACAGATACGCAGTATTTT. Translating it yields CASTLAGGSTDTQYF.

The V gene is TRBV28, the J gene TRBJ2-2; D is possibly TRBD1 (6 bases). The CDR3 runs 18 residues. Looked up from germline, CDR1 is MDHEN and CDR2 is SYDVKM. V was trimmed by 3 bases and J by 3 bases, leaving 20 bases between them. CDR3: CASSFVGGQRGYTGELFF. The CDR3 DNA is TGTGCCAGCAGTTTTGTAGGTGGACAGAGGGGGTACACCGGGGAGCTGTTTTTT.

The CDR3, as DNA: TGTGCCAGTAGTATAGGGACTAGCGGAAGCTCCTACAATGAGCAGTTCTTC. Amino acids: CASSIGTSGSSYNEQFF. J is TRBJ2-1 and V is TRBV19, with 10 positions matching TRBD2. The V gene's germline CDR1 is LNHDA and CDR2 SQIVND (reference sequence). The V segment lost 1 base and the J segment 0 bases; nucleotides outside the gene matches: 3. The CDR3 is made up of 17 amino acids. Complete variable domain (other parts from reference TRBV19 and TRBJ2-1): DGGITQSPKYLFRKEGQNVTLSCEQNLNHDAMYWYRQDPGQGLRLIYYSQIVNDFQKGDIAEGYSVSREKKESFPLTVTSAQKNPTAFYLCASSIGTSGSSYNEQFFGPGTRLTVL.

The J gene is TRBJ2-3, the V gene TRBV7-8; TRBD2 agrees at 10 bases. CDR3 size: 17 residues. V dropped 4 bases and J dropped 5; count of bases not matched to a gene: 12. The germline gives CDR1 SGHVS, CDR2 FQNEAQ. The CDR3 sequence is CASSYPLAGRRGDTQYF. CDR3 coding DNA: TGTGCCAGCAGCTATCCACTAGCGGGGAGGCGGGGAGATACGCAGTATTTT.

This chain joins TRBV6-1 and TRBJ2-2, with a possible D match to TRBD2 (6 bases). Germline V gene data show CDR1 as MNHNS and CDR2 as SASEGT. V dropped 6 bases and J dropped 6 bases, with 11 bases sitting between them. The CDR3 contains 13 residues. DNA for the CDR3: TGTGCCAGCAGCTGGAGGGCAGCCGGGGAGCTGTTTTTT. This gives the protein CASSWRAAGELFF.

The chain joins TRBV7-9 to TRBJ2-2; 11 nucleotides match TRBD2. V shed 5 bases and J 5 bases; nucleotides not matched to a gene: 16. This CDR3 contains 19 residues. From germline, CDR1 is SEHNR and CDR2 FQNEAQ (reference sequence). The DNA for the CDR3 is TGTGCCAGCAGCCTTAGCCGAAAAACTAGCGGGAGTCAGACCGGGGAGCTGTTTTTT. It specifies CASSLSRKTSGSQTGELFF.

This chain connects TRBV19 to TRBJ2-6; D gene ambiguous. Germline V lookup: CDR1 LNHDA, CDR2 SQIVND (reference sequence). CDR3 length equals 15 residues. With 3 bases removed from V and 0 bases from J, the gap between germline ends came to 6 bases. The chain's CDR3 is CASSILSSGANVLTF. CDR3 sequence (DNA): TGTGCCAGTAGTATTCTGAGCTCTGGGGCCAACGTCCTGACTTTC.

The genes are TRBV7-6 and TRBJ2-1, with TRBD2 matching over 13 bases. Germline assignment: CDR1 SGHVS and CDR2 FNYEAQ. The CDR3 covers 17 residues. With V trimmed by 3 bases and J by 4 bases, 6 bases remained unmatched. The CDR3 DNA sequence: TGTGCCAGCAGCTTTAAACTAGCGGGAGGGCTGTACAATGAGCAGTTCTTC. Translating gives CASSFKLAGGLYNEQFF. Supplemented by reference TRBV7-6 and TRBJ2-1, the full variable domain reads GAGVSQSPRYKVTKRGQDVALRCDPISGHVSLYWYRQALGQGPEFLTYFNYEAQQDKSGLPNDRFSAERPEGSISTLTIQRTEQRDSAMYRCASSFKLAGGLYNEQFFGPGTRLTVL.